Presented here are 21 T cell receptor beta chains from one specimen sequenced in a study of T cells expressing NK-cell markers. TCRdb re-analyzed the 5' RACE reads; it lists each CDR3 protein once, without DNA. The table lists 300,000 to 450,000 distinct CDR3 sequences. Sequenced sample: blood T cells: a sorted CD56 or NKG2C T cell subset, CD4+ or CD8+ T cells, or bulk PBMC T cells (not recorded which). The receptors stem from a man aged 18-75 years in good health.

The genes are TRBV12-3 or TRBV12-4 and TRBJ1-5. The CDR3 sequence is 14 residues long. CDR3 sequence: CASSFQSAGQPQHF.

This chain uses TRBV12-3 or TRBV12-4 with TRBJ2-3; the D call from TCRdb, TRBD1, cannot be confirmed without DNA. The CDR3 runs 17 residues. This chain's CDR3 is CASSLSSYRGSTDTQYF.

The V gene is TRBV7-9, the J gene TRBJ1-1. CDR3 length equals 12 residues. Germline V gene lookup returns CDR1 SEHNR and CDR2 FQNEAQ (reference sequence). This CDR3 reads CASSSRNAEAFF.

This chain's CDR3 is CASSIGRSSGEQFF. The chain recombines TRBV19 with TRBJ2-1; TCRdb returns TRBD2, unconfirmable since there is no DNA. The V gene's germline CDR1 is LNHDA and CDR2 SQIVND (reference sequence). CDR3 length equals 14 residues.

The CDR3 reads CASSRGSGLNEKLFF. V and J are TRBV5-1 and TRBJ1-4; TCRdb reports TRBD1, a call that lacks DNA to check it against. The CDR3 has 15 amino acids. Germline V gene sequence: CDR1 SGHRS, CDR2 YFSETQ.

CDR3 region: CASSSHTKGAQYF. The rearrangement uses TRBV7-8 and TRBJ2-5. CDR1 is SGHVS, CDR2 FQNEAQ, per germline. The CDR3 runs 13 residues. Full variable domain (remainder filled in from reference TRBV7-8 and TRBJ2-5): GAGVSQSPRYKVAKRGQDVALRCDPISGHVSLFWYQQALGQGPEFLTYFQNEAQLDKSGLPSDRFFAERPEGSVSTLKIQRTQQEDSAVYLCASSSHTKGAQYFGPGTRLLVL.

The chain links TRBV19 to TRBJ1-2; TCRdb names TRBD1, which stays unverified in the absence of DNA. The CDR3 has 16 residues. In germline, CDR1 is LNHDA, CDR2 SQIVND (reference sequence). CDR3 loop: CASSRGALASDYGYTF.

The chain has TRBV2 and TRBJ2-7; the D gene TCRdb calls, TRBD1, cannot be checked with no DNA. The germline V gene has CDR1 SNHLY and CDR2 FYNNEI. This CDR3 region has 15 residues. This chain's CDR3 is CASRATGIGSNEQYF. The variable domain in full, completed from reference TRBV2 and TRBJ2-7, reads EPEVTQTPSHQVTQMGQEVILRCVPISNHLYFYWYRQILGQKVEFLVSFYNNEISEKSEIFDDQFSVERPDGSNFTLKIRSTKLEDSAMYFCASRATGIGSNEQYFGPGTRLTVT.

The chain recombines TRBV29-1 with TRBJ2-5; TCRdb proposes TRBD1, but this gene call is untestable without DNA. The CDR3 runs 15 residues. Germline V gene data show CDR1 as SQVTM and CDR2 as ANQGSEA. The CDR3: CSAAKRRGVAETQYF.

The chain uses TRBV2 and TRBJ2-1; TCRdb proposes TRBD2, but this gene call is untestable without DNA. CDR1 is SNHLY and CDR2 is FYNNEI in the germline V gene. The CDR3 is made up of 16 amino acids. This CDR3 is CASSELALNSYNEQFF.

The J gene is TRBJ2-1, the V gene TRBV7-9; TCRdb's assignment of TRBD2 cannot be checked, as there is no DNA. Germline-derived CDR1 and CDR2 are SEHNR and FQNEAQ (reference sequence). The CDR3 consists of 15 residues. The CDR3: CRGGEEGENYNEQFF. Full variable domain (outside the CDR3, taken from reference TRBV7-9 and TRBJ2-1): DTGVSQNPRHKITKRGQNVTFRCDPISEHNRLYWYRQTLGQGPEFLTYFQNEAQLEKSRLLSDRFSAERPKGSFSTLEIQRTEQGDSAMYLCRGGEEGENYNEQFFGPGTRLTVL.

V usage is TRBV21-1 and J usage is TRBJ2-1; TCRdb returns TRBD2, unconfirmable since there is no DNA. TRBV21-1 is an annotated pseudogene. The CDR3 has 15 residues. CDR3 loop: CASSRGTATYNEQFF.

The chain recombines TRBV6-1 with TRBJ1-5; TCRdb's D gene call, TRBD1, goes unchecked for lack of DNA. Germline V gene lookup returns CDR1 MNHNS and CDR2 SASEGT. The CDR3 runs 16 residues. CDR3 loop: CASSRGQGNSNQPQHF.

The chain couples TRBV10-3 to TRBJ1-1. Germline-derived CDR1 and CDR2 are ENHRY and SYGVKD. This CDR3 is built from 13 residues. This chain's CDR3 is CAIGLAANTEAFF.

This chain connects TRBV30 to TRBJ2-5; the D call from TCRdb, TRBD2, cannot be confirmed without DNA. This CDR3 region has 14 residues. CDR1 is GTSNPN, CDR2 SVGIG, per germline (reference sequence). The chain's CDR3 is CAWSSGGNQETQYF.

The rearrangement joins TRBV20-1 to TRBJ2-1; TCRdb picks TRBD1, but there is no DNA to check that call. The germline V gene encodes CDR1 DFQATT and CDR2 SNEGSKA (reference sequence). CDR3 length: 15 residues. The CDR3 loop reads CSARGADRRKGEQFF.

The rearrangement links TRBV24-1 to TRBJ2-5; TCRdb calls TRBD1, which cannot be checked without DNA. Germline V gives CDR1 KGHDR, CDR2 SFDVKD. This CDR3 comprises 15 residues. The CDR3 spells CATSGGTALEETQYF.

The chain is built from TRBV29-1 and TRBJ2-7; TCRdb's D call, TRBD1, is unchecked because there is no DNA. Germline CDR1 is SQVTM and CDR2 is ANQGSEA. This CDR3 spans 13 amino acids. The CDR3 spells CSAWSRWGNEQYF.

The J gene is TRBJ2-1, the V gene TRBV13; TCRdb returns TRBD2, unconfirmable since there is no DNA. There are 15 residues in the CDR3. Germline V gene sequence: CDR1 PRHDT, CDR2 FYEKMQ (reference sequence). CDR3 region: CASSGRLAGGNEQFF. The whole variable domain, filled in from reference TRBV13 and TRBJ2-1, reads AAGVIQSPRHLIKEKRETATLKCYPIPRHDTVYWYQQGPGQDPQFLISFYEKMQSDKGSIPDRFSAQQFSDYHSELNMSSLELGDSALYFCASSGRLAGGNEQFFGPGTRLTVL.

This chain joins TRBV5-6 and TRBJ2-1; TCRdb returns TRBD1, unconfirmable since there is no DNA. The CDR3 spans 13 residues. CDR1 is SGHDT and CDR2 is YYEEEE in the germline V gene. CDR3 in amino acids: CASRKTAYNEQFF.

The gene calls are TRBV6-1 and TRBJ1-6. Germline lookup yields CDR1 MNHNS and CDR2 SASEGT. This CDR3 is 14 amino acids long. The CDR3 loop is CASRNRVLNSPLHF.